This T cell receptor (beta chain) was recorded in a study of identical twins. TCRdb called the 5' RACE reads again in MiXCR, with one record for every CDR3 protein. Of 410,000 or so distinct CDR3 sequences listed, roughly 18% are singletons. As for this clonotype: Its ends do not fully match the called genes, so a read error is possible.

Germline CDR1 and CDR2: SGHAT and FQNNGV. The CDR3 loop spans 17 amino acids. Input material: naive T cells sorted from blood. This clonotype was sampled from a man over 45 in good health. V usage is TRBV11-2 and J usage is TRBJ2-3; perhaps D is TRBD1 or TRBD2 (5 bases each). The CDR3 DNA sequence: TGTGCCAGCACCTTACACCGGGGCAGGGAAGCTGCAGATACGCAGTATTTT. It codes for CASTLHRGREAADTQYF.